This T cell receptor beta chain was retrieved from a study of STAT5B mutations in CD4+ large granular lymphocyte leukemia. Points on this clone: The antigen is not known.

Looked up from germline, CDR1 is MNHNY and CDR2 is SVGAGI (reference sequence). The CDR3 is made up of 13 amino acids. V was cut by 3 bases and J by 6 bases, with 11 bases left in between. Data came from immunoSEQ multiplex PCR; TCRdb stores just in-frame clones and leaves some out. The sample lists roughly 30,000 clones; just under 75% were seen once. Study-level findings and limits: 25% of private leukemic clonotypes occurred rarely in other patients' non-leukemic repertoires. Top patient clones used TRBV06 genes more often: 8/27 versus 2/35 in controls.

This sequence was found in a human donor in good health. The chain recombines TRBV6-6 with TRBJ1-1; D gene ambiguous. Sequenced input: CD4+ T cells from blood buffy coats. CDR3: CASSYGTGSEAFF. DNA for the CDR3: TGTGCCAGCAGTTATGGTACCGGGTCTGAAGCTTTCTTT.